This is a list of T cell receptor beta chains from one sample in a study of blood T cell repertoires in COVID-19. Profiled with immunoSEQ multiplex PCR; TCRdb holds only in-frame clones, not every one. Among roughly 250,000 clones listed, approximately 90% were seen once. What was sequenced was PBMCs or T cells enriched from blood (not recorded which). These receptors were collected from a middle-aged woman with acute COVID-19. Each CDR3 is given with its conserved first and last residue. Fields, in order: V gene, D gene, clone size, CDR3 protein. D genes are given only for firm matches. The size of a clone is reported for some rows only, either as once, few or many, or as a class for expanded clones.

v_gene: TRBV28
d_gene: TRBD1
abundance: -
CDR3aa: CASRNGQGSEKLFF

v_gene: TRBV7-9
d_gene: TRBD1
abundance: -
CDR3aa: CASSPRFGTGDGYTF

v_gene: TRBV28
d_gene: -
abundance: -
CDR3aa: CASSLGGRGGKLFF

v_gene: TRBV14
d_gene: -
abundance: -
CDR3aa: CASSQGVVRDSGNTIYF

v_gene: TRBV4-2
d_gene: TRBD1
abundance: -
CDR3aa: CASSPLGTGWENTIYF

v_gene: TRBV3-1/TRBV3-2
d_gene: TRBD1
abundance: -
CDR3aa: CASSQGQHGYTF

v_gene: TRBV13
d_gene: TRBD1
abundance: -
CDR3aa: CASSPALGQGLMDSPLHF

v_gene: TRBV15
d_gene: TRBD1
abundance: -
CDR3aa: CATSLTGQGYNEQFF

v_gene: TRBV10-3
d_gene: -
abundance: -
CDR3aa: CAISEWGGQPQHF

v_gene: TRBV28
d_gene: -
abundance: -
CDR3aa: CASSTSKWGRADTQYF

v_gene: TRBV24-1
d_gene: -
abundance: -
CDR3aa: CATSDSRNRVYEQYF

v_gene: TRBV30
d_gene: -
abundance: -
CDR3aa: CAWSPGLVETQYF

v_gene: TRBV19
d_gene: -
abundance: -
CDR3aa: CASRGRANTGELFF

v_gene: TRBV28
d_gene: TRBD1
abundance: -
CDR3aa: CASRPTGVSNQPQHF

v_gene: TRBV2
d_gene: TRBD1
abundance: -
CDR3aa: CASNGQGAIETQYF

v_gene: TRBV7-2
d_gene: -
abundance: -
CDR3aa: CASSLVFSGINYGYTF

v_gene: TRBV28
d_gene: -
abundance: -
CDR3aa: CASRYSGISEKLFF

v_gene: TRBV20-1
d_gene: TRBD2
abundance: -
CDR3aa: CSARGRDSGVGDTQYF

v_gene: TRBV7-9
d_gene: -
abundance: -
CDR3aa: CASSLAYSSTDTQYF

v_gene: TRBV27
d_gene: TRBD1
abundance: once
CDR3aa: CASSSGQGGPQYEQYF

v_gene: TRBV28
d_gene: TRBD1
abundance: few
CDR3aa: CASSADREGTEAFF

v_gene: TRBV5-4
d_gene: -
abundance: once
CDR3aa: CASSLGDTGELFF

v_gene: TRBV15
d_gene: -
abundance: -
CDR3aa: CATSRDQTSPAGSHNYGYTF

v_gene: TRBV3-1/TRBV3-2
d_gene: TRBD2
abundance: -
CDR3aa: CASRQTSGRAGELFF

v_gene: TRBV13
d_gene: -
abundance: -
CDR3aa: CASSSSYSTGSYNEQFF

v_gene: TRBV5-4
d_gene: TRBD1
abundance: -
CDR3aa: CASSDTRDSSNEKLFF

v_gene: TRBV30
d_gene: -
abundance: -
CDR3aa: CAWSVRPREKLFF

v_gene: TRBV5-8
d_gene: TRBD1
abundance: -
CDR3aa: CASSTSDRRTRKAFF

v_gene: TRBV3-1/TRBV3-2
d_gene: TRBD1
abundance: -
CDR3aa: CASSSTGYTEAFF

v_gene: TRBV28
d_gene: -
abundance: -
CDR3aa: CASSPPDRSQEAFF

v_gene: TRBV29-1
d_gene: TRBD1
abundance: few
CDR3aa: CSVRTGGNYGYTF

v_gene: TRBV4-1
d_gene: TRBD2
abundance: many
CDR3aa: CASSQRLAVSSYNEQFF

v_gene: TRBV2
d_gene: TRBD1
abundance: -
CDR3aa: CASRPTGGAYEQYF

v_gene: TRBV28
d_gene: -
abundance: once
CDR3aa: CASSFRGQRAFF

v_gene: TRBV4-1
d_gene: -
abundance: -
CDR3aa: CASSQEGRGYYGYTF

v_gene: TRBV29-1
d_gene: -
abundance: -
CDR3aa: CSADQGSTEAFF